Described below is a single T cell receptor (beta chain) sequence and its context. The data belong to a study of OX40 agonist ivuxolimab in advanced cancers. V lost 0 bases and J 0 bases, leaving 5 bases between the germline ends. Germline CDR1 and CDR2: SGDLS and YYNGEE. The CDR3 is 14 amino acids. The protocol was immunoSEQ multiplex PCR, while the TCRdb copy is restricted to in-frame clones and leaves out a portion. The sample lists around 26,000 clones; 81% were seen once. The TCR was taken from an adult with an advanced solid tumor such as melanoma, head and neck, liver or kidney cancer. The chain uses TRBV9 and TRBJ2-3; D might be TRBD1 or TRBD2, each matching 5 bases. Sequences were derived from CD4+ or CD8+ T cells sorted from blood, sampled in a trial of the OX40 agonist ivuxolimab. CDR3 region: CASSVGGSTDTQYF. The CDR3 coding sequence is TGTGCCAGCAGCGTAGGGGGGAGCACAGATACGCAGTATTTT.